Below, 26 T cell receptor beta chains from the same sample are listed, as sequenced in a study of human T cells and chemical hapten exposure. Time point reported: pre-sensitization, week 0. The treatment: therapeutic diphenylcyclopropenone sensitization with weekly scalp DPC. Each CDR3 protein is one row after TCRdb ran MiXCR on the RACE reads. The sample lists about 77,000 distinct CDR3 sequences, 11% to 15% occurring once. The sequencing used whole blood, collected in connection with sensitization to the hapten diphenylcyclopropenone (DPC). The receptors were gathered from a woman between 45 and 65 years old with alopecia areata. Some clones in this sample may be carry-over from other donors' samples.

This clonotype was counted a few times. The rearrangement uses TRBV18 and TRBJ1-2; D is undetermined. Germline V gene sequence: CDR1 KGHSH, CDR2 LQKENI. The CDR3 covers 14 residues. Trimming cost V 3 bases and J 4 bases, with 12 bases left between them. The CDR3 DNA follows: TGTGCCAGCTCACCTCCCGACTGGGCCTATGGCTACACCTTC. Translating gives CASSPPDWAYGYTF.

This clonotype was counted at least ten times. The chain joins TRBV6-1 to TRBJ1-5, with D unclear. V shed 4 bases and J shed 6 bases, with 10 bases lying between them. The CDR3 extends over 13 amino acids. Germline V CDR1 and CDR2: MNHNS, SASEGT. The CDR3 DNA sequence: TGTGCCAGCAGTGTTGTGAGCGCTCAGCCCCAGCATTTT. Amino acid sequence: CASSVVSAQPQHF.

This clonotype was seen a handful of times. The chain uses TRBV5-1 and TRBJ2-7, with D possibly matching TRBD2 (5 bases). This CDR3 region has 16 residues. Germline CDR1 reads SGHRS; CDR2 reads YFSETQ. The germline V and J ends were trimmed by 6 bases and 6 bases, with 25 bases remaining between them. The CDR3 DNA reads TGCGCCAGCAACCCTTCGGTAGGGAGAGGCAGGCCCGAGCAGTACTTC. Encoded protein: CASNPSVGRGRPEQYF.

The rearrangement joins TRBV7-2 to TRBJ2-7; D is unclear. Germline CDR1 SGHTA, CDR2 FQGNSA. Trimming took off 1 base at V and 6 bases at J, with 10 bases between the two ends. The length of the CDR3 is 13 residues. The CDR3 loop reads CASSLVVVGEQYF. The CDR3 bases are TGTGCCAGCAGCTTAGTAGTGGTCGGCGAGCAGTACTTC.

The sample holds a few counts of this clonotype. This rearrangement joins TRBV11-2 to TRBJ1-2, with 9 bases matching TRBD1. Germline assignment: CDR1 SGHAT and CDR2 FQNNGV. The V segment lost 5 bases and the J segment 3 bases; nucleotides outside the gene matches: 10. This CDR3 spans 16 amino acids. The CDR3 region is CASSTYRGQLDYGYTF. The CDR3 DNA follows: TGTGCCAGCAGCACCTACAGGGGGCAACTGGACTATGGCTACACCTTC.

The rearrangement joins TRBV4-3 to TRBJ2-1; D is undetermined. Trimming stripped 0 bases from V and 2 bases from J, with 11 bases between. Looked up from germline, CDR1 is LGHNA and CDR2 is YSLEER. CDR3 length: 16 amino acids. Written as DNA, the CDR3 is TGCGCCAGCAGCCAAGATTACTATGCCCCCTACAATGAGCAGTTCTTC. Encoded protein: CASSQDYYAPYNEQFF.

This clonotype was counted many times. In DNA form, the CDR3 reads TGTGCCACCAGCAGAGACAGGGGGCTCATCGGAAACACCATATATTTT. Protein: CATSRDRGLIGNTIYF. The chain carries TRBV15 and TRBJ1-3, with 8 bases matching TRBD1. Germline V lookup: CDR1 LNHNV, CDR2 YYDKDF (reference sequence). V lost 0 bases to trimming and J lost 4 bases; unmatched junction nucleotides: 5. The CDR3 has 16 residues. The whole variable domain, remainder taken from reference TRBV15 and TRBJ1-3, is DAMVIQNPRYQVTQFGKPVTLSCSQTLNHNVMYWYQQKSSQAPKLLFHYYDKDFNNEADTPDNFQSRRPNTSFCFLDIRSPGLGDTAMYLCATSRDRGLIGNTIYFGEGSWLTVV.

This chain connects TRBV6-5 to TRBJ1-1; D gene ambiguous. With 6 bases removed from V and 6 bases from J, the gap between germline ends came to 23 bases. The CDR3 covers 16 residues. Germline CDR1 is MNHEY and CDR2 is SVGAGI. CDR3 in DNA: TGTGCCAGCAGACGAACTAAATACGGGGATGGGCCTGAAGCTTTCTTT. Translating it yields CASRRTKYGDGPEAFF.

The chain combines TRBV6-1 with TRBJ1-5, with D maybe TRBD1 (6 bases). CDR1 MNHNS and CDR2 SASEGT come from the germline V gene. Trimming cost V 8 bases and J 3 bases, with 14 bases left between them. There are 14 residues in the CDR3. This CDR3 is CASGVRGNNQPQHF. DNA for the CDR3: TGTGCCAGCGGCGTGAGGGGGAACAATCAGCCCCAGCATTTT.

The genes are TRBV5-1 and TRBJ2-1; 10 bases are shared with TRBD2. CDR3 length equals 13 residues. CDR1 and CDR2 (germline): SGHRS, YFSETQ. V lost 3 bases to trimming and J lost 7 bases; unmatched junction nucleotides: 1. CDR3 DNA: TGCGCCAGCAGCTCTAGCGGGAGAAATGAGCAGTTCTTC. Protein product: CASSSSGRNEQFF.

This chain joins TRBV11-2 and TRBJ2-2, with 7 bases fitting TRBD1. V trimming: 4 bases; J trimming: 0 bases; junction bases outside the gene matches: 8. The CDR3 extends over 17 amino acids. CDR1 and CDR2 (germline): SGHAT, FQNNGV. This CDR3 is CASSSGQARPNTGELFF. DNA for the CDR3: TGTGCCAGCAGCTCCGGACAGGCGAGACCGAACACCGGGGAGCTGTTTTTT.

This clonotype occurred a few times. The chain recombines TRBV9 with TRBJ2-3; 7 positions agree with TRBD1. Germline CDR1 and CDR2: SGDLS and YYNGEE. The CDR3 sequence is 17 residues long. V shed 0 bases, J shed 4 bases, and the junction held 11 bases outside the gene matches. In DNA, the CDR3 is TGTGCCAGCAGCGTAGCCTATAGACAGGGAATCGCAGATACGCAGTATTTT. It translates to CASSVAYRQGIADTQYF.

The table lists this clonotype with a few counts. The chain recombines TRBV6-6 with TRBJ1-1; maybe TRBD1 (6 bases). Trimming cost V 10 bases and J 4 bases, with 7 bases left between them. From germline, CDR1 is MNHNY and CDR2 SVGAGI (reference sequence). The CDR3 is 10 residues long. CDR3 nucleotides: TGTGCCACCAGGGGCACTGAAGCTTTCTTT. Its protein is CATRGTEAFF.

The chain recombines TRBV19 with TRBJ1-1; TRBD1 aligns across 7 bases. Germline loops: CDR1 LNHDA, CDR2 SQIVND (reference sequence). The CDR3 totals 14 residues. V lost 5 bases to trimming and J lost 1 base; unmatched junction nucleotides: 4. The DNA for the CDR3 is TGTGCCAGTAGTCACAGGGGCCAGAACACTGAAGCTTTCTTT. Its protein product is CASSHRGQNTEAFF.

This clonotype was counted between two and nine times. This chain connects TRBV28 to TRBJ1-1; D gene unclear. CDR3 length: 12 amino acids. Deletions cut 5 bases from V and 7 bases from J, with 11 bases between. Germline CDR1 MDHEN, CDR2 SYDVKM. This CDR3 is CASSPPMFEAFF. Written as DNA, the CDR3 is TGTGCCAGCAGTCCCCCCATGTTTGAAGCTTTCTTT.

This chain uses TRBV10-3 with TRBJ2-7; the D gene is possibly TRBD1 (5 bases). The CDR3 runs 14 residues. Germline V gives CDR1 ENHRY, CDR2 SYGVKD. The V end lost 10 bases, the J end lost 4 bases, and 20 bases lay between the germline ends. CDR3 in DNA: TGTGCCACCCAATTAAGGGCCAGGGATTACGAGCAGTACTTC. It codes for CATQLRARDYEQYF.

In this sample, this clonotype turned up once. The chain couples TRBV28 to TRBJ2-3; possibly TRBD2 for D (5 bases). This CDR3 comprises 15 residues. In germline, CDR1 is MDHEN, CDR2 SYDVKM. Trimming cost V 7 bases and J 0 bases, with 14 bases left between them. Here the CDR3 reads CASTDGAASTDTQYF. Written as DNA, the CDR3 is TGTGCCAGCACGGATGGAGCGGCTAGCACAGATACGCAGTATTTT.

Ten or more counts support this clonotype. The DNA for the CDR3 is TGTGCCAGCAGGGACCCCGGGCCCGGGGAGCTGTTTTTT. It codes for CASRDPGPGELFF. This rearrangement joins TRBV11-2 to TRBJ2-2; D is undetermined. Germline V gene sequence: CDR1 SGHAT, CDR2 FQNNGV. V lost 6 bases to trimming and J lost 6 bases, with 11 bases between them. The CDR3 extends over 13 amino acids.

The V and J genes are TRBV6-5 and TRBJ2-7, with D possibly matching TRBD2 (6 bases). Per the germline V gene, CDR1 is MNHEY and CDR2 is SVGAGI. CDR3 size: 13 residues. V was cut by 4 bases and J by 6 bases, with 13 bases left in between. In nucleotides, the CDR3 is TGTGCCAGCAGTTTGGCGGGGTCTCGCGAGCAGTACTTC. Its translation is CASSLAGSREQYF.

The CDR3 nucleotides are TGCGCCAGCAAGGACAGGGGGTCTAATGAAAAACTGTTTTTT. Amino acid sequence: CASKDRGSNEKLFF. The chain has TRBV4-1 and TRBJ1-4, with 10 bases lining up with TRBD1. The V gene's germline CDR1 is MGHRA and CDR2 YSYEKL. Unmatched junction bases numbered 2, after V lost 7 bases and J lost 3 bases. CDR3 length: 14 amino acids.

The gene calls are TRBV7-2 and TRBJ1-4, with a tentative D call TRBD1 (6 bases). With 2 bases removed from V and 8 bases from J, the gap between germline ends came to 15 bases. This CDR3 comprises 15 residues. The germline V gene has CDR1 SGHTA and CDR2 FQGNSA. The CDR3 DNA is TGTGCCAGCAGCTTACGCGGGGGGCAGGTCGAAAAACTGTTTTTT. Its protein is CASSLRGGQVEKLFF.

The chain employs TRBV19 and TRBJ2-6, with D possibly TRBD1 on 5 matching bases. The CDR3 has 17 amino acids. Trimming removed 6 bases from V and 0 bases from J, with 15 bases in between. Germline V lookup: CDR1 LNHDA, CDR2 SQIVND (reference sequence). In DNA, the CDR3 is TGTGCCAGTAGCCCGGACACTTACCTCTCTGGGGCCAACGTCCTGACTTTC. Its protein product is CASSPDTYLSGANVLTF.

The chain joins TRBV29-1 to TRBJ2-1; D is tentatively TRBD1 or TRBD2 (5 bases each). This CDR3 contains 17 residues. V was shortened by 5 bases and J by 6 bases, with 26 bases between the two germline ends. Germline V gene sequence: CDR1 SQVTM, CDR2 ANQGSEA. The CDR3 loop reads CSVYSVVAERGTNEQFF. DNA for the CDR3: TGCAGCGTTTATTCGGTTGTGGCGGAACGAGGGACCAATGAGCAGTTCTTC.

V usage is TRBV29-1 and J usage is TRBJ2-1; a weak D match, TRBD2 (6 bases). Germline V gene lookup returns CDR1 SQVTM and CDR2 ANQGSEA. The CDR3 loop spans 14 amino acids. V was clipped by 3 bases and J by 5 bases, with 14 bases between them. The chain's CDR3 is CSVDRVAENNEQFF. CDR3 sequence (DNA): TGCAGCGTTGACCGAGTAGCGGAGAACAATGAGCAGTTCTTC.

The chain uses TRBV7-6 and TRBJ2-7, with TRBD1 matching over 8 bases. Per the germline V gene, CDR1 is SGHVS and CDR2 is FNYEAQ. This CDR3 spans 12 amino acids. V dropped 8 bases and J dropped 6; count of bases not matched to a gene: 6. The CDR3 is CASGGRGREQYF. As DNA, the CDR3 is TGTGCCAGCGGGGGCAGGGGGCGCGAGCAGTACTTC.

This chain links TRBV18 with TRBJ2-5; possibly TRBD1 for D (6 bases). The germline V and J ends were trimmed by 5 bases and 0 bases, with 13 bases remaining between them. Looked up from germline, CDR1 is KGHSH and CDR2 is LQKENI. The CDR3 consists of 15 residues. For the CDR3, the DNA is TGTGCCAGCTCAGGACAGTTTGGATACCAAGAGACCCAGTACTTC. Protein sequence: CASSGQFGYQETQYF.